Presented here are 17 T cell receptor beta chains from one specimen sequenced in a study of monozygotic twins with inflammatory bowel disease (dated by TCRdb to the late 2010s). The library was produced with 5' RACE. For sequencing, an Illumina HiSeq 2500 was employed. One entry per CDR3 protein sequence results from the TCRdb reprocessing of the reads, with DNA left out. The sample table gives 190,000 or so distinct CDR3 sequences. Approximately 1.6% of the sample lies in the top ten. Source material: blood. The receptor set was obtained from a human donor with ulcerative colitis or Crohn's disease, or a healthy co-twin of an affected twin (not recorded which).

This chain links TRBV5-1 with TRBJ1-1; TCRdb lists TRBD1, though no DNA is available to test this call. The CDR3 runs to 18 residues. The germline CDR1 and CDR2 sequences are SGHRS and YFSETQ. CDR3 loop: CASSSGQGRTSRNTEAFF.

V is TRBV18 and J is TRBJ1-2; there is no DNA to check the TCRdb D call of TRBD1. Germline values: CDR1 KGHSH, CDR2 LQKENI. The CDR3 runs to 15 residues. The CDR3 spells CASSPVPGTNYGYTF.

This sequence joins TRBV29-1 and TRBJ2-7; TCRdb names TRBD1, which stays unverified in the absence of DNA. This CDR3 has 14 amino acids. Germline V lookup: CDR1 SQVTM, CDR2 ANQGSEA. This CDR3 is CSVVVQGRRYEQYF.

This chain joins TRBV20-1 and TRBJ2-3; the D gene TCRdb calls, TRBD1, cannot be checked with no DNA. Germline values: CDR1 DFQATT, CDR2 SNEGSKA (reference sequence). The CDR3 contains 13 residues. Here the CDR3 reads CSAGQGGTDTQYF.

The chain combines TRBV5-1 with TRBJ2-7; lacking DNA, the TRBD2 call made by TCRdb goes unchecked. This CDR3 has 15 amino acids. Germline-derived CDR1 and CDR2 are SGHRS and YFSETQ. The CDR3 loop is CASSLVGGEVSEQYF.

CDR3: CASSIPGGYYEQYF. V gene TRBV28 combines with J gene TRBJ2-7; absent DNA, TCRdb's TRBD1 call cannot be checked. CDR1 MDHEN and CDR2 SYDVKM come from the germline V gene. The CDR3 contains 14 residues.

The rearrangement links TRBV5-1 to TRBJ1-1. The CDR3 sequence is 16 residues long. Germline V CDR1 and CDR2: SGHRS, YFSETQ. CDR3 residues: CASSSGTFSMNTEAFF.

The CDR3 loop is CASSLRSRDGYTF. J is TRBJ1-2 and V is TRBV12-3 or TRBV12-4; TCRdb lists TRBD1, though no DNA is available to test this call. This CDR3 has 13 amino acids.

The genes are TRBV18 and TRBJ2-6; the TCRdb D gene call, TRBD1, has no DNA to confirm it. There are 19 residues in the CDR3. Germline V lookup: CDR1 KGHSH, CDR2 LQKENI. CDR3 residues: CASSPIPADSHSGANVLTF.

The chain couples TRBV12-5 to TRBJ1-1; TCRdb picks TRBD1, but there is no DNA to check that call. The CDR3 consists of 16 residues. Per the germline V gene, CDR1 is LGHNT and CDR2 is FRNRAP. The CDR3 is CASGLGRGNEGTEAFF.

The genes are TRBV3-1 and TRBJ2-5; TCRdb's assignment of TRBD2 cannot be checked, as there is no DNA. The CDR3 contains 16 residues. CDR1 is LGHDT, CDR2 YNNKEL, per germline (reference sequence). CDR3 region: CASSQVGTVIKETQYF.

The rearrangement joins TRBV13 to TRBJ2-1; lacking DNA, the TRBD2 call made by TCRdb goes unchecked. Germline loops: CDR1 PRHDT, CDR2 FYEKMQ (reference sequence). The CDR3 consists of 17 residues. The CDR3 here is CASSFSGQSSSYNEQFF. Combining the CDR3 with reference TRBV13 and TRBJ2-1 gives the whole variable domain AAGVIQSPRHLIKEKRETATLKCYPIPRHDTVYWYQQGPGQDPQFLISFYEKMQSDKGSIPDRFSAQQFSDYHSELNMSSLELGDSALYFCASSFSGQSSSYNEQFFGPGTRLTVL.

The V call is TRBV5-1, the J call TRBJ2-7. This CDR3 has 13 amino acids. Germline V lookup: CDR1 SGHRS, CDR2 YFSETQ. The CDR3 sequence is CASSLGTWGEQYF.

The CDR3 is CASSLDSSTFNEQFF. The chain links TRBV11-2 to TRBJ2-1. Germline V gene lookup returns CDR1 SGHAT and CDR2 FQNNGV. There are 15 residues in the CDR3. Using reference TRBV11-2 and TRBJ2-1 for the parts outside the CDR3, the full variable domain is EAGVAQSPRYKIIEKRQSVAFWCNPISGHATLYWYQQILGQGPKLLIQFQNNGVVDDSQLPKDRFSAERLKGVDSTLKIQPAKLEDSAVYLCASSLDSSTFNEQFFGPGTRLTVL.

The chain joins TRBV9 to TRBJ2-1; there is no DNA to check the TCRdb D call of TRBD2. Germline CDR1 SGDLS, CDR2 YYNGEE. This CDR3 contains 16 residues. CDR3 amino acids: CASSSRGRPGYNEQFF.

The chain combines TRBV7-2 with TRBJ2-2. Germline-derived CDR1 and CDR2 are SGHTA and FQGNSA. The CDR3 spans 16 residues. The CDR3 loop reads CASSLRAGFLAGELFF. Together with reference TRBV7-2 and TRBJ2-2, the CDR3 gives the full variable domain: GAGVSQSPSNKVTEKGKDVELRCDPISGHTALYWYRQSLGQGLEFLIYFQGNSAPDKSGLPSDRFSAERTGGSVSTLTIQRTQQEDSAVYLCASSLRAGFLAGELFFGEGSRLTVL.

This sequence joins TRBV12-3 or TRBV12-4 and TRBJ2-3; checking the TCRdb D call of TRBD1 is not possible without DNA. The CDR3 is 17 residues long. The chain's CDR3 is CASTSEYAPTSTDTQYF.